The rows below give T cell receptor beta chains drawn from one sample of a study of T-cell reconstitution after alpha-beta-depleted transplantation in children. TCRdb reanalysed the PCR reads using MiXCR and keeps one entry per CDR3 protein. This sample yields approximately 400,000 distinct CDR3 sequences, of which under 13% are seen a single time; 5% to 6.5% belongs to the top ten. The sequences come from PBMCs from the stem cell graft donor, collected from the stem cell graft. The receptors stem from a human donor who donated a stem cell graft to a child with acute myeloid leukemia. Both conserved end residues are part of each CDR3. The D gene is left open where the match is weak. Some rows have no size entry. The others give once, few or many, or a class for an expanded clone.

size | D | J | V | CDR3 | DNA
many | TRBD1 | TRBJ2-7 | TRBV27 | CASSLSPPGGRYEQYF | TGTGCCAGCAGTTTATCCCCCCCAGGGGGCAGGTACGAGCAGTACTTC
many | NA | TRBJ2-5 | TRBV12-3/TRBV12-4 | CASSFGEETQYF | TGTGCCAGCAGTTTTGGGGAAGAGACCCAGTACTTC
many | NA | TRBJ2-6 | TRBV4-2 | CASSHGGRGSGANVLTF | TGTGCCAGCAGCCACGGGGGAAGGGGCTCTGGGGCCAACGTCCTGACTTTC
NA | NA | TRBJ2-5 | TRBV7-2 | CASSLGPPRGETQYF | TGTGCCAGCAGCTTAGGGCCCCCCCGAGGGGAGACCCAGTACTTC
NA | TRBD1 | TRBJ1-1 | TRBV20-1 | CSARSGQGAQNTEAFF | TGCAGTGCTAGATCGGGACAGGGGGCGCAGAACACTGAAGCTTTCTTT
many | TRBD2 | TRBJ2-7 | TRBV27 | CVSKLFGGSGYEQYF | TGTGTCAGCAAGTTATTCGGCGGGAGTGGCTACGAGCAGTACTTC
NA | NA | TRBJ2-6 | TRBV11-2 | CASSLPAHSGANVLTF | TGTGCCAGCAGCTTACCGGCCCACTCTGGGGCCAACGTCCTGACTTTC
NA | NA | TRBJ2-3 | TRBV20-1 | CSASALQGSTDTQYF | TGCAGTGCTAGTGCCTTACAGGGTAGCACAGATACGCAGTATTTT
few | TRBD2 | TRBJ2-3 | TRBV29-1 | CSVRAGGSIDTQYF | TGCAGCGTTCGGGCGGGAGGGAGTATAGATACGCAGTATTTT
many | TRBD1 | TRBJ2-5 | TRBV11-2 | CASSTPRGTGQVQETQYF | TGTGCCAGCAGCACCCCCCGTGGGACAGGGCAGGTTCAAGAGACCCAGTACTTC
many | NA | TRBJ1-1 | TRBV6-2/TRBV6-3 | CASSYVGDKNPEAFF | TGTGCCAGCAGTTACGTGGGGGACAAGAACCCTGAAGCTTTCTTT